This T cell receptor (beta chain) was recorded in a study of blood T cell repertoires in COVID-19 (dated by TCRdb to the early 2020s). Notes on the research overall: Samples covering the acute and convalescent phases of COVID-19 were provided by collaborators in the United States, Italy and Spain. Samples were obtained from the ongoing ImmuneRACE study (first 160 participants) and from some 1,300 subjects provided by 6 global collaborators. The prospective study material was composed of cDNA or gDNA derived from T cells, B-cell-depleted T cells, or PBMCs. The repertoires were released in a freely available public database intended as a resource for research on the immune response to SARS-CoV-2. Where available, HLA class I and class II types were obtained from metadata supplied by the sample provider rather than from assay-based typing. Nearly every sample came with metadata listing a de-identified subject ID, COVID-19 status, age in years and sex. Deeply sampled blood TCRbeta repertoires from subjects exposed to, actively infected with, or recovered from COVID-19 were included in the dataset. Findings and caveats that apply to the study as a whole: How much clinical and demographic metadata was included differed by source and by participant, and the metadata was provided uncurated.

The collaborating institutions used their own protocols to collect whole blood in K2EDTA tubes. For TCRbeta analysis, collaborators shipped samples as frozen whole blood, isolated PBMCs, or DNA extracted from either of those sample types. The immunoSEQ Assay, a bias-controlled multiplex PCR, was used to amplify TCRbeta CDR3 regions from genomic DNA. The paper's processing steps were these. Nucleated cell counts per sample were estimated from amplification of reference gene primers within the assay. Sequence reads were collapsed and filtered to measure the absolute abundance of every unique TCRbeta CDR3 rearrangement. For each sample, productive Simpson clonality was calculated as the square root of Simpson's diversity index over productive rearrangements. In its TCRdb copy, this immuneACCESS table keeps in-frame sequences only and misses some clones. Where compared with another copy, unresolved V genes explain less than half of these, and the others have no known cause. V and J calls and clone size are given by that table; D and trimming were obtained from the DNA. Across this sample there are about 92,000 clones, with around three quarters seen only once. The ten top clones hold 20% to 25% of the sample.

This clone was seen a single time. Its antigen has not been determined. There are no base qualities to consult, and no much larger clone falls within one base. V loses 2 bases of germline sequence and J loses 1 base, and the interval between the two ends is 12 bases. As encoded in the germline V gene, CDR1 is SGHRS while CDR2 is YFSETQ. Including the terminal cysteine and phenylalanine, the CDR3 comprises 15 residues. The read is trimmed to its CDR3 DNA, 45 bases read in frame from base 1. Sequenced input: peripheral blood. This receptor was taken from an older woman in a cohort sampled during active or convalescent COVID-19. The V gene is TRBV5-1 and the J gene is TRBJ1-1, and possibly TRBD1, on 6 matching bases. The encoded CDR3 is CASSFYGTTNTEAFF. The base sequence is TGCGCCAGCAGCTTTTATGGGACAACGAACACTGAAGCTTTCTTT. Where the CDR3 stops, the reference TRBV5-1 and TRBJ1-1 genes take over; the full variable domain is KAGVTQTPRYLIKTRGQQVTLSCSPISGHRSVSWYQQTPGQGLQFLFEYFSETQRNKGNFPGRFSGRQFSNSRSEMNVSTLELGDSALYLCASSFYGTTNTEAFFGQGTRLTVV.